The clone carrying this T cell receptor beta chain occurred many times. Its antigen is undetermined. This sample is part of a study of neurological immune-mediated disorders. Germline V gives CDR1 SQVTM, CDR2 ANQGSEA. The CDR3 is made up of 13 amino acids. Trimming pared 4 bases from V and 5 bases from J, leaving 12 bases between. A single run covered 15-18 subjects with over 160 million TCR-beta sequences. TCRdb re-called the 5' RACE reads through MiXCR, storing one row per CDR3 protein. Counted here are about 25,000 distinct CDR3 sequences, about 3% occurring once; the ten biggest clones make up approximately 6.7%. Study results and limitations: CDR3 amino acid sequences of expanded clones were not shared across subjects, a result suggesting private repertoires in all groups.

It was from 2 million PBMCs stored at -80 C that the unsorted libraries were obtained. V and J are TRBV29-1 and TRBJ1-5; no firm D call. This TCR was sampled from a young woman with multiple sclerosis. The sample comprised PBMCs. The CDR3 DNA is TGCAGCGTTGGATCGGGTGGACATCAGCCCCAGCATTTT. Translated: CSVGSGGHQPQHF. Using reference TRBV29-1 and TRBJ1-5 for the parts outside the CDR3, the full variable domain is SAVISQKPSRDICQRGTSLTIQCQVDSQVTMMFWYRQQPGQSLTLIATANQGSEATYESGFVIDKFPISRPNLTFSTLTVSNMSPEDSSIYLCSVGSGGHQPQHFGDGTRLSIL.